This TCR beta chain was retrieved from a study of CD8+ T cells in alopecia areata. Germline V gene sequence: CDR1 SQVTM, CDR2 ANQGSEA. V dropped 3 bases and J dropped 2; count of bases not matched to a gene: 7. The CDR3 is 14 residues long. A few counts support this clone. RNA, once extracted, was reverse transcribed into cDNA for use as the sequencing template. TCRdb's table, derived via immunoSEQ multiplex PCR, lists solely in-frame clones and lacks some. The repertoire holds approximately 210,000 clones, with roughly 66% as singletons. Treatment of the sample: oral pan-JAK inhibitor, 5-10 mg twice daily.

This rearrangement joins TRBV29-1 to TRBJ2-7; TRBD1 agrees at 7 bases. The receptor was derived from a human donor with alopecia areata. The specimen was CD4+ T cells sorted from blood, collected around week 44, from a patient treated with tofacitinib. In nucleotides, the CDR3 is TGCAGCGTTGATTTGGGTAGGGGGCCCTACGAGCAGTACTTC. Translating gives CSVDLGRGPYEQYF.